This T cell receptor beta chain appears in the sequencing data of a study of cytomegalovirus exposure and HLA in healthy donors. General observations from the study: One variant, a missense change in DCLRE1C, was linked in a later analysis to TCR beta V- and J-gene trimming.

Comments on this clone: Its antigen remains unknown.

Amplification used 60 Vbeta primers and 13 Jbeta primers. Profiling relied on immunoSEQ multiplex PCR, and the TCRdb table lists in-frame clones only, not all of them. The sample has about 140,000 clones, 66% seen once. Germline V gene data show CDR1 as SNHLY and CDR2 as FYNNEI. The CDR3 runs to 15 residues. V was cut by 2 bases and J by 0 bases, with 10 bases left in between. The TCR was taken from a woman in her sixties in good health and CMV-seronegative. The rearrangement uses TRBV2 and TRBJ1-1, with a tentative D call TRBD1 (5 bases). The material sequenced was PBMCs. The CDR3 DNA follows: TGTGCCAGCAGTGAATGGGGGGGGATGAACACTGAAGCTTTCTTT. This sequence encodes CASSEWGGMNTEAFF.